The 2 T cell receptor beta chains listed next were all sequenced from one sample in a study of vaccination and CD4 T cells after COVID-19 (dated by TCRdb to between 2021 and 2024). These receptors' targets are unknown. Libraries were built with PCR. For sequencing, an Illumina iSeq 100 was employed. DNA from cultured CD4+ T cells was subjected to TCR sequencing with the Oncomine TCR Beta short-read assay at the Johns Hopkins FTIC core. TCRdb ran its own pipeline on the public reads, namely fastp trimming at Q25 and MiXCR clone calling, and kept in-frame beta chains. Every distinct CDR3 protein forms one entry, paired with its most common genes and DNA. This sample holds fewer than 9,000 distinct CDR3 sequences; less than 65% were observed only once. Roughly 27% of the sample belongs to the ten largest clones. The treatment or condition label on this specimen signifies: roughly 10-day PBMC culture with coronavirus spike peptide pools or control peptides (ViraFEST assay). CD4+ T cells from unexposed donors were collected before the COVID-19 pandemic (2011-2018).

What was sequenced was CD4+ T cells from blood, cultured in vitro. These TCRs come from a human donor in good health.

The chain uses TRBV19 and TRBJ1-4; D is uncertain. This CDR3 comprises 14 residues. CDR1 is LNHDA, CDR2 SQIVND, per germline (reference sequence). V was clipped by 6 bases and J by 8 bases, with 16 bases between them. CDR3 sequence: CASRPGEAFEKLFF. The CDR3 DNA reads as TGTGCCAGTAGGCCCGGGGAGGCCTTCGAAAAACTGTTTTTT.

This clonotype was seen a few times. The chain links TRBV29-1 to TRBJ1-1; D gene unclear. The ends were cut back, 4 bases at V and 9 bases at J, with 18 bases in the middle. Germline CDR1 is SQVTM and CDR2 is ANQGSEA. This CDR3 has 13 amino acids. The CDR3 here is CSVAGRNSDQAFF. CDR3 bases: TGCAGCGTTGCCGGTCGGAATAGCGACCAAGCTTTCTTT.